This TCR beta chain stems from a study of T cells of healthy individuals (dated by TCRdb to 2016 to 2019). Libraries were constructed by 5' RACE. Instrument used: Illumina MiSeq. In TCRdb, the public reads were trimmed at Q25 with fastp and aligned with MiXCR, with productive beta chains retained. Rows merge per CDR3 protein into single entries with the most common DNA and genes. In all, the sample holds around 79,000 distinct CDR3 sequences, and 5% of those were seen once. The leading ten clones occupy 7.5% to 9.5% of the sample. Only a few counts were recorded for this clonotype. Its binding antigen is unknown. No much larger clone exists at a distance of one base, and base qualities are not known. The clonotype comes from a female donor in good health.

The CDR3 here reads CASSLAGISQGAPSYEQYF. The nucleotide sequence is given as TGCGCCAGCAGCTTGGCCGGGATATCACAGGGGGCTCCCTCCTACGAGCAGTACTTC. The V gene is TRBV5-1 and the J gene is TRBJ2-7, with 9 bases matching TRBD1. The CDR3 holds 19 amino acids from the cysteine to the phenylalanine. Of the read, only the CDR3 DNA is kept; its 57 bases are in frame from base 1. The germline V gene specifies SGHRS as CDR1 and YFSETQ as CDR2. Germline trimming: 0 bases from V, 0 bases from J; junction bases outside gene matches: 13.